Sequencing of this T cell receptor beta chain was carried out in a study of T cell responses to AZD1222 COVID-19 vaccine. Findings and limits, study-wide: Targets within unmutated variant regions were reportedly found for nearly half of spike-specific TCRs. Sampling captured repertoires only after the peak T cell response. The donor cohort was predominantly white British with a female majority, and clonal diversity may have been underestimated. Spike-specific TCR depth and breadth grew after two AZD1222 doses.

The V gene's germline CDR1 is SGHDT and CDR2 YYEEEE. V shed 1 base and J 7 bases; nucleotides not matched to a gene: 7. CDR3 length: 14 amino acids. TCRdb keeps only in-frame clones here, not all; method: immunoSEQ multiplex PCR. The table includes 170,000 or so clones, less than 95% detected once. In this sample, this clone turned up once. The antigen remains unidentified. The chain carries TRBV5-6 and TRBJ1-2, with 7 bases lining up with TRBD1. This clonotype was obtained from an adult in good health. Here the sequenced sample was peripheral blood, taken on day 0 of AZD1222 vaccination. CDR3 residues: CASSLSRGRGGYTF. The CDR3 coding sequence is TGTGCCAGCAGCTTGAGCAGGGGGAGAGGTGGCTACACCTTC.